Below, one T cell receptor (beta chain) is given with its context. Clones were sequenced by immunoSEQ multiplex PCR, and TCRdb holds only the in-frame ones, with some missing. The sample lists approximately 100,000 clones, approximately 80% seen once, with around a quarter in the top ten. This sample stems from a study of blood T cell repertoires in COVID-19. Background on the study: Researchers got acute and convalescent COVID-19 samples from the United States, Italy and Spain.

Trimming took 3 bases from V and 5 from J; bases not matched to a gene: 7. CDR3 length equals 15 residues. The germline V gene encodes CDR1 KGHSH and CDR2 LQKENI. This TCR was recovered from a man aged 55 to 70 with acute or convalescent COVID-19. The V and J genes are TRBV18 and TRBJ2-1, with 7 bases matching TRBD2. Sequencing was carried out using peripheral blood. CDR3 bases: TGTGCCAGCTCACCGAAGCTCGCGGGGGACAATGAGCAGTTCTTC. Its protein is CASSPKLAGDNEQFF.